This paragraph covers one T cell receptor (beta chain) sequence. Its antigen is not identified. In blood CD8+ and CD4+ T cells, TCR beta underwent sequencing. It was treatment-naive patients with stable or active relapsing-remitting disease who made up the multiple sclerosis controls. This sample is part of a study of CD8 T cells in Susac syndrome. Study results and limitations: As the study acknowledged, the number of individuals in its TCR sequencing and HLA analysis was relatively small.

CDR3 length: 12 amino acids. CDR1 is GTSNPN, CDR2 SVGIG, per germline (reference sequence). The ends were cut back, 4 bases at V and 6 bases at J, with 12 bases in the middle. Reverse transcription of roughly 0.5 to 1 ug RNA was performed with random hexamers. The amplification used immunoSEQ multiplex PCR on TCR beta CDR3; it spanned 54 Vbeta and 13 Jbeta. TCRdb recomputed calls from the immunoSEQ multiplex PCR reads with MiXCR, one row per CDR3 protein. The sample has 230,000 or so distinct CDR3 sequences, around 96% seen once. Sequencing used CD4+ T cells from PBMCs. The chain uses TRBV30 and TRBJ1-2, with unresolved D. This receptor was identified in a human donor with multiple sclerosis. Here the CDR3 DNA reads TGTGCCTGGACCTCGGAAAGGGATGGCTACACCTTC. This encodes CAWTSERDGYTF.